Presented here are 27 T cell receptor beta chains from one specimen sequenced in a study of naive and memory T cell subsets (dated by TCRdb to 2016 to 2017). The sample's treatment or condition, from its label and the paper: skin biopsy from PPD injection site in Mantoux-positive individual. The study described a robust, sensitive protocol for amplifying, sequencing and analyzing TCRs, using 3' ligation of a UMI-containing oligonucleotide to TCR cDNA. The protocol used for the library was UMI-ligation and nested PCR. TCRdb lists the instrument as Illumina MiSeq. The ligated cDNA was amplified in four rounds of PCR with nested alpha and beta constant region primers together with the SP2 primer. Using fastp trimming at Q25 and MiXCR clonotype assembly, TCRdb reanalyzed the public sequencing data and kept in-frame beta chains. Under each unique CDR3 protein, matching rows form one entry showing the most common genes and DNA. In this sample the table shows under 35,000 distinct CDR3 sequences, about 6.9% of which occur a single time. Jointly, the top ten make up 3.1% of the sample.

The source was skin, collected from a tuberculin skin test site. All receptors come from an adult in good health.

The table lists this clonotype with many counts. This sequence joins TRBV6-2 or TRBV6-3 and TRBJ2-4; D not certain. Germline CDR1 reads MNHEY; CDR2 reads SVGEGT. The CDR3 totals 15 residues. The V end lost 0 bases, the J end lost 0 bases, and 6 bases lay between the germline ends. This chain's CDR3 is CASSYSGLAKNIQYF. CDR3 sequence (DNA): TGTGCCAGCAGTTACTCGGGCTTAGCCAAAAACATTCAGTACTTC.

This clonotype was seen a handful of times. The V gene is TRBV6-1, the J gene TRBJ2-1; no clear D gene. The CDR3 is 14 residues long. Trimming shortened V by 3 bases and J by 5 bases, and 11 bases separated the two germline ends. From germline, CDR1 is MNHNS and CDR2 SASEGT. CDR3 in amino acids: CASSEIGRNNEQFF. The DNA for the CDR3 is TGTGCCAGCAGTGAGATAGGGCGAAACAATGAGCAGTTCTTC.

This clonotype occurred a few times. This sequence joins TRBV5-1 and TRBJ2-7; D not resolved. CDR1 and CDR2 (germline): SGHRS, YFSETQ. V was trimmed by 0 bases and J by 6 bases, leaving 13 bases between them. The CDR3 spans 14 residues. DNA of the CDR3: TGCGCCAGCAGCTTGGCCGGCCCATCGGGCGAGCAGTACTTC. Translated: CASSLAGPSGEQYF.

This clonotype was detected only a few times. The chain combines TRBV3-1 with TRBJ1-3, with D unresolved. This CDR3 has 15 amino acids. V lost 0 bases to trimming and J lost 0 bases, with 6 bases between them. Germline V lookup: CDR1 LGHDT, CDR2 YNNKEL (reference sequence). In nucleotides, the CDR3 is TGTGCCAGCAGCCAAGAAGACTTCTCTGGAAACACCATATATTTT. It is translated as CASSQEDFSGNTIYF.

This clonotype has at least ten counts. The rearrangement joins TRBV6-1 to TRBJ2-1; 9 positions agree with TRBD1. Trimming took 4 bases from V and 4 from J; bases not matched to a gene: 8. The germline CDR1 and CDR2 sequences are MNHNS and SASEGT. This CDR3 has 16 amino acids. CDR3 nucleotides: TGTGCCAGCAGTGGGGAATTTGGGACAGGGTACAATGAGCAGTTCTTC. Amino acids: CASSGEFGTGYNEQFF.

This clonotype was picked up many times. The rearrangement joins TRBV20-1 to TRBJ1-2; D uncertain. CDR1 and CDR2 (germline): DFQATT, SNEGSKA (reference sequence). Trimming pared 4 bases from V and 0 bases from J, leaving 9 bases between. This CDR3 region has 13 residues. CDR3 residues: CSAISTANYGYTF. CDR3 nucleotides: TGCAGTGCTATTTCAACTGCTAACTATGGCTACACCTTC.

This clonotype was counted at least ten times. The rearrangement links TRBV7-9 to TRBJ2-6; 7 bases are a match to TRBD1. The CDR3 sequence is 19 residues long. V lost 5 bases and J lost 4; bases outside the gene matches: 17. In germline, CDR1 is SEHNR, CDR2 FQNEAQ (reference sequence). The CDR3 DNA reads TGTGCCAGCAGCCCTCGGCCGGGACAGCTTTTCGCGGGGGCCAACGTCCTGACTTTC. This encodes CASSPRPGQLFAGANVLTF.

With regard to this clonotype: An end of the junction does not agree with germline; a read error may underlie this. CDR3 sequence (DNA): TGCAGCGTTGCGGAGGGCTCGAACCCTGAAGCTTTCTTT. Residues: CSVAEGSNPEAFF. J is TRBJ1-1 and V is TRBV29-1; D unresolved. The CDR3 is 13 residues long. CDR1 and CDR2 from the germline V gene are SQVTM and ANQGSEA.

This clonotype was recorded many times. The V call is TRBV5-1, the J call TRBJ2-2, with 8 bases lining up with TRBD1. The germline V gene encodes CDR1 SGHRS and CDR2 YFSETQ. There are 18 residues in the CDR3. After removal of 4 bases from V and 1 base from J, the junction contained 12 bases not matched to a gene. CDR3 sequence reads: CASSPPIRGTGNTGELFF. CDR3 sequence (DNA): TGCGCCAGCAGCCCGCCCATTCGGGGGACAGGGAACACCGGGGAGCTGTTTTTT.

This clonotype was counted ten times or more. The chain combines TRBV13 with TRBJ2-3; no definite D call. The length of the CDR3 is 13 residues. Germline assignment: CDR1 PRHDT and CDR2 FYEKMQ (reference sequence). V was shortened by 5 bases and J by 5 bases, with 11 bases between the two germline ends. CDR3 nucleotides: TGTGCCAGCAGCGCGTACCATAGAGATACGCAGTATTTT. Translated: CASSAYHRDTQYF.

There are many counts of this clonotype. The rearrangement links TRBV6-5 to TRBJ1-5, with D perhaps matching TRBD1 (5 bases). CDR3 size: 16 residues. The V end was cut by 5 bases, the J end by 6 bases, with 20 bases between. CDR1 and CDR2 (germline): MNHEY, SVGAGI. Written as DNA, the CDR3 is TGTGCCAGCAGTAAAATGCAGGTTGGGGCTAGTCAGCCCCAGCATTTT. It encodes CASSKMQVGASQPQHF.

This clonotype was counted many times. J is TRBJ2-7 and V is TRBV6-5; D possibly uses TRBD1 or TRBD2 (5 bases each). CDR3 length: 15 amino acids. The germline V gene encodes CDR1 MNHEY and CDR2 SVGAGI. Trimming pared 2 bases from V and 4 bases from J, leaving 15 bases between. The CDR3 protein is CASSYRGPGSYEQYF. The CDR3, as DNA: TGTGCCAGCAGTTACCGGGGCCCGGGGTCATACGAGCAGTACTTC.

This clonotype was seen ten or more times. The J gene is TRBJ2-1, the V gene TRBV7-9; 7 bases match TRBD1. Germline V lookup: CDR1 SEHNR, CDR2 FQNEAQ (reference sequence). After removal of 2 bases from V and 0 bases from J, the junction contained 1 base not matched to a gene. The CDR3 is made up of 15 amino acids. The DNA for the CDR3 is TGTGCCAGCAGCTTACCAGGGGGCTCCTACAATGAGCAGTTCTTC. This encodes CASSLPGGSYNEQFF.

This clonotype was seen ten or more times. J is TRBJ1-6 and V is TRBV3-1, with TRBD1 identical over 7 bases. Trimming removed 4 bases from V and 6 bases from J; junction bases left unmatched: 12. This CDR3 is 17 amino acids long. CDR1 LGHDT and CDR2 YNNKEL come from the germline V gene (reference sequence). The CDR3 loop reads CASSPRMTGSGNSPLHF. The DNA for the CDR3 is TGTGCCAGCAGCCCCCGAATGACAGGGTCGGGTAATTCACCCCTCCACTTT.

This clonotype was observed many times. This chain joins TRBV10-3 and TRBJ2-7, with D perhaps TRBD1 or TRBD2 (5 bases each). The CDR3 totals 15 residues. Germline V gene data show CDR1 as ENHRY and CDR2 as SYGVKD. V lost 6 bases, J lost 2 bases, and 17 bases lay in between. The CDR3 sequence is CAISPGTSAAYEQYF. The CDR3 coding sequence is TGTGCCATCAGCCCTGGGACGTCCGCGGCCTACGAGCAGTACTTC.

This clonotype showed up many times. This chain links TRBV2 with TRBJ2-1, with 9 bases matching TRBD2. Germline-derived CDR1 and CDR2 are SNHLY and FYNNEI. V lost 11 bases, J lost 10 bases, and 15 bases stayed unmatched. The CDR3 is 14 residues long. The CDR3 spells CAGATSGSRGEQFF. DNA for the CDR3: TGTGCCGGCGCGACTAGCGGCTCCAGGGGGGAGCAGTTCTTC. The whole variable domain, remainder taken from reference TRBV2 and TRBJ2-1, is EPEVTQTPSHQVTQMGQEVILRCVPISNHLYFYWYRQILGQKVEFLVSFYNNEISEKSEIFDDQFSVERPDGSNFTLKIRSTKLEDSAMYFCAGATSGSRGEQFFGPGTRLTVL.

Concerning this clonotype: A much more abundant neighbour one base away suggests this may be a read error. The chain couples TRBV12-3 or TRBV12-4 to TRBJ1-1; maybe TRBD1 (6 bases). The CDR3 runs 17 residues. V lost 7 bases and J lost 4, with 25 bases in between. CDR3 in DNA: TGTGCCAGCAATAGAATCCTTGGGGGGGCTAGGAGCACTGAAGCTTTCTTT. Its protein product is CASNRILGGARSTEAFF.

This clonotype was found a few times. CDR3 region: CASSPLGGYGYTF. The CDR3 nucleotides read TGTGCCAGCAGCCCCCTAGGCGGTTATGGCTACACCTTC. The genes are TRBV27 and TRBJ1-2; D ambiguous. From germline, CDR1 is MNHEY and CDR2 SMNVEV (reference sequence). This CDR3 is 13 amino acids long. Trimming shortened V by 6 bases and J by 5 bases, and 13 bases separated the two germline ends.

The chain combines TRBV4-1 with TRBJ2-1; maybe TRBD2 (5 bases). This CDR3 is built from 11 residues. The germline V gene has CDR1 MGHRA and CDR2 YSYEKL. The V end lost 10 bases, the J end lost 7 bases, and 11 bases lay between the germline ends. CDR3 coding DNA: TGCGCCACTACGTGCGGGAATGAGCAGTTCTTC. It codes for CATTCGNEQFF.

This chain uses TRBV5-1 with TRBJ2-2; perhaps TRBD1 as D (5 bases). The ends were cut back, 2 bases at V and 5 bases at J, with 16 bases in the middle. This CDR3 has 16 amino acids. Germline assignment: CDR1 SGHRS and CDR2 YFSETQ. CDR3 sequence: CASSLDAGLVTGELFF. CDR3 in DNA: TGCGCCAGCAGCTTAGATGCAGGGTTGGTGACCGGGGAGCTGTTTTTT.

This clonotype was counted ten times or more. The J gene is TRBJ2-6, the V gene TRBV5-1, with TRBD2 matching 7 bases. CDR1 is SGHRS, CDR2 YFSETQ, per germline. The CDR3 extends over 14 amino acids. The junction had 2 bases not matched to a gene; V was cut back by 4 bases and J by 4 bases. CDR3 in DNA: TGCGCCAGCAGCGGGGGGGGAGGGGCCAACGTCCTGACTTTC. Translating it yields CASSGGGGANVLTF.

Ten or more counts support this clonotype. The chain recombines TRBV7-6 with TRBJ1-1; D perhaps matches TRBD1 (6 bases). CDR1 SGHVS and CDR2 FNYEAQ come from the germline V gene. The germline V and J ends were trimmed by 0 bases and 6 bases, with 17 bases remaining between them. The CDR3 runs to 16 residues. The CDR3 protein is CASSLASTGFGAEAFF. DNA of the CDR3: TGTGCCAGCAGCTTAGCGAGCACAGGGTTTGGTGCTGAAGCTTTCTTT. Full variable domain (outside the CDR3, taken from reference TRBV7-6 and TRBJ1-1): GAGVSQSPRYKVTKRGQDVALRCDPISGHVSLYWYRQALGQGPEFLTYFNYEAQQDKSGLPNDRFSAERPEGSISTLTIQRTEQRDSAMYRCASSLASTGFGAEAFFGQGTRLTVV.

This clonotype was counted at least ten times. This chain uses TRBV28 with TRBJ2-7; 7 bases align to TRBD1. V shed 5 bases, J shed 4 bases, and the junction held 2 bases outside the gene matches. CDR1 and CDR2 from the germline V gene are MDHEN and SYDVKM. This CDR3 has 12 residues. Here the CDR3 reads CASSGQVYEQYF. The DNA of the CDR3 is TGTGCCAGCAGTGGACAGGTGTACGAGCAGTACTTC. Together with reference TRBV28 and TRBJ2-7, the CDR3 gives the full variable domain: DVKVTQSSRYLVKRTGEKVFLECVQDMDHENMFWYRQDPGLGLRLIYFSYDVKMKEKGDIPEGYSVSREKKERFSLILESASTNQTSMYLCASSGQVYEQYFGPGTRLTVT.

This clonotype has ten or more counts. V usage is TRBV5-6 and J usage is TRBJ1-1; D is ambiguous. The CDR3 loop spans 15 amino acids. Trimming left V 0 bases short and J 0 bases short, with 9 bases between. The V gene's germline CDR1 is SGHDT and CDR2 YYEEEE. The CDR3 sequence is CASSLGVRMNTEAFF. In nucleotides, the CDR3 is TGTGCCAGCAGCTTGGGGGTACGGATGAACACTGAAGCTTTCTTT.

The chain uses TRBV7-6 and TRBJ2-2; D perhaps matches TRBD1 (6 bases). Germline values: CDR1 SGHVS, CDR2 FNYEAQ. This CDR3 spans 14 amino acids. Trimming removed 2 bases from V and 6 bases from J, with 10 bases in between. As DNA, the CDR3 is TGTGCCAGCAGCTTAAACAGGGCTTCCGGGGAGCTGTTTTTT. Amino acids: CASSLNRASGELFF.

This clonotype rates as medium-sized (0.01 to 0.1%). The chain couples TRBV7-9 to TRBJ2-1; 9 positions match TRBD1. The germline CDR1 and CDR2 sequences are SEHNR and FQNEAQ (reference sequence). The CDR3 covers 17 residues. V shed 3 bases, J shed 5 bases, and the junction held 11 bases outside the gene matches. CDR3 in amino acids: CASSLGHGQGRDNEQFF. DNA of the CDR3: TGTGCCAGCAGCTTGGGTCACGGACAGGGGCGAGACAATGAGCAGTTCTTC.

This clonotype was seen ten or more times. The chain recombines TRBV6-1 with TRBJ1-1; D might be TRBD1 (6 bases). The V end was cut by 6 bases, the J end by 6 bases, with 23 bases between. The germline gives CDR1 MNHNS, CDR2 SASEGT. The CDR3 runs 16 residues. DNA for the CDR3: TGTGCCAGCAGCGCTCCCCGGTTAGTTACAGGGCCTGAAGCTTTCTTT. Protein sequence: CASSAPRLVTGPEAFF.